The 20 T cell receptor beta chains in this list originate from one sample, sequenced in a study of T-cell reconstitution after alpha-beta-depleted transplantation in children. Preparation of the TCRbeta library used unique molecular identifiers. TCRdb recomputed calls from the PCR reads with MiXCR, one row per CDR3 protein. Of about 580,000 distinct CDR3 sequences listed, 23% are singletons. This sample comprised PBMCs, mostly from graft donor cells, obtained 360 days after TCRalphabeta/CD19-depleted stem cell transplant. The receptors shown here come from a boy under two years old who had a stem cell transplant for acute myeloid leukemia, so the T cells may come from the graft donor.

In this sample, this clonotype turned up a few times. The chain combines TRBV5-1 with TRBJ2-6; D remains ambiguous. Trimming shortened V by 4 bases and J by 0 bases, and 14 bases separated the two germline ends. The CDR3 is 17 residues long. Looked up from germline, CDR1 is SGHRS and CDR2 is YFSETQ. The CDR3 sequence is CASSPRVLNSGANVLTF. For the CDR3, the DNA is TGCGCCAGCAGCCCACGGGTGCTCAACTCTGGGGCCAACGTCCTGACTTTC.

The V gene is TRBV7-9, the J gene TRBJ2-6; D remains unclear. CDR1 is SEHNR, CDR2 FQNEAQ, per germline (reference sequence). Trimming removed 6 bases from V and 2 bases from J, with 11 bases in between. This CDR3 region has 15 residues. The CDR3: CASRDPGAGANVLTF. Here the CDR3 DNA reads TGTGCCAGCAGAGACCCAGGTGCTGGGGCCAACGTCCTGACTTTC. The full variable domain, its missing parts supplied by reference TRBV7-9 and TRBJ2-6, is DTGVSQNPRHKITKRGQNVTFRCDPISEHNRLYWYRQTLGQGPEFLTYFQNEAQLEKSRLLSDRFSAERPKGSFSTLEIQRTEQGDSAMYLCASRDPGAGANVLTFGAGSRLTVL.

The chain uses TRBV11-2 and TRBJ2-7; weak D call: TRBD1 (6 bases). Germline V gives CDR1 SGHAT, CDR2 FQNNGV. V was cut by 6 bases and J by 2 bases, with 14 bases left in between. The CDR3 extends over 14 amino acids. The CDR3 spells CASSRQAPAYEQYV. In DNA, the CDR3 is TGTGCCAGCAGTAGACAGGCCCCAGCCTACGAGCAGTACGTC.

The chain carries TRBV20-1 and TRBJ1-1; TRBD1 agrees at 8 bases. This CDR3 has 13 residues. The V gene's germline CDR1 is DFQATT and CDR2 SNEGSKA (reference sequence). The V and J ends lost 6 bases and 5 bases, in that order; junction bases with no gene match: 8. CDR3 residues: CSAGTGGSTEAFF. CDR3 nucleotide sequence: TGCAGTGCAGGCACAGGGGGATCTACTGAAGCTTTCTTT.

CDR3 DNA: TGCAGTGCTAGAGACATCCTCAAGAGCCAGCCCCAGCATTTT. It specifies CSARDILKSQPQHF. The J gene is TRBJ1-5, the V gene TRBV20-1; D gene ambiguous. CDR3 length: 14 residues. Germline V lookup: CDR1 DFQATT, CDR2 SNEGSKA (reference sequence). The V end was cut by 0 bases, the J end by 7 bases, with 13 bases between.

J is TRBJ2-1 and V is TRBV27; D remains unclear. The V end was cut by 1 base, the J end by 5 bases, with 9 bases between. The CDR3 is made up of 14 amino acids. Germline-derived CDR1 and CDR2 are MNHEY and SMNVEV (reference sequence). The CDR3 sequence is CASSLYDMHNEQFF. CDR3 bases: TGTGCCAGCAGTTTATATGACATGCACAATGAGCAGTTCTTC.

This clonotype was found many times. The chain has TRBV5-1 and TRBJ1-2, with unresolved D. Germline-derived CDR1 and CDR2 are SGHRS and YFSETQ. Between the trimmed V and J ends, which lost 1 base and 0 bases, there was a span of 22 bases. This CDR3 comprises 19 residues. The DNA of the CDR3 is TGCGCCAGCAGCTTGAAAACAGCTACCTCCTCTGGGACTAACTATGGCTACACCTTC. Residues: CASSLKTATSSGTNYGYTF.

Many counts were recorded for this clonotype. The CDR3 DNA is TGTGCCAGCAGTTCGGACTCGGGCTATGGCTACACCTTC. Translation gives CASSSDSGYGYTF. J is TRBJ1-2 and V is TRBV12-3 or TRBV12-4, with D hard to call. V gave up 4 bases and J gave up 4 bases, with 10 bases separating them. The CDR3 is 13 amino acids.

Concerning this clonotype itself: A clone one base away is much larger, so this may be a read error. J is TRBJ2-1 and V is TRBV20-1, with 11 bases that match TRBD2. The V gene's germline CDR1 is DFQATT and CDR2 SNEGSKA (reference sequence). The CDR3 has 15 amino acids. This chain's CDR3 is CCARDPSGRYNEQFF. The CDR3 DNA sequence: TGCTGTGCTAGGGATCCTAGCGGGAGGTACAATGAGCAGTTCTTC.

Only a few counts were recorded for this clonotype. The V gene is TRBV12-3 or TRBV12-4, the J gene TRBJ1-2, with no clear D. The CDR3 loop spans 12 amino acids. Between the trimmed V and J ends, which lost 11 bases and 2 bases, there was a span of 12 bases. CDR3 sequence: CASTASNYGYTF. The CDR3 nucleotides are TGTGCCTCAACGGCATCGAACTATGGCTACACCTTC.

The rearrangement joins TRBV5-1 to TRBJ2-5; TRBD1 is a possible D gene (5 bases). V shed 1 base and J shed 3 bases, with 7 bases lying between them. Germline lookup yields CDR1 SGHRS and CDR2 YFSETQ. This CDR3 region has 13 residues. CDR3 DNA sequence: TGCGCCAGCAGCTTGCAACAGGAAGAGACCCAGTACTTC. It codes for CASSLQQEETQYF.

In the case of this clonotype: A much bigger clone sits one base away, suggesting this may be a read error. The chain carries TRBV12-3 or TRBV12-4 and TRBJ2-5, with D uncertain. With the DNA end fitting TRBJ2-1 better, the J assignment may be wrong. This CDR3 contains 14 residues. CDR3: CASSLVNRQETQFF. The CDR3 DNA follows: TGTGCCAGCAGTTTAGTTAACCGACAAGAGACCCAGTTCTTC.

At least ten counts were recorded for this clonotype. The CDR3 reads CASSLTRVNQPQHF. DNA for the CDR3: TGTGCCAGCAGCCTGACAAGGGTCAATCAGCCCCAGCATTTT. V and J are TRBV3-1 and TRBJ1-5, with D unclear. Germline loops: CDR1 LGHDT, CDR2 YNNKEL (reference sequence). CDR3 length: 14 amino acids. The V end lost 4 bases, the J end lost 3 bases, and 10 bases lay between the germline ends. Combining the CDR3 with reference TRBV3-1 and TRBJ1-5 gives the whole variable domain DTAVSQTPKYLVTQMGNDKSIKCEQNLGHDTMYWYKQDSKKFLKIMFSYNNKELIINETVPNRFSPKSPDKAHLNLHINSLELGDSAVYFCASSLTRVNQPQHFGDGTRLSIL.

This clonotype turned up a few times. J is TRBJ2-7 and V is TRBV28, with D uncertain. V was cut by 6 bases and J by 0 bases, with 6 bases left in between. The germline V gene has CDR1 MDHEN and CDR2 SYDVKM. The CDR3 has 12 residues. CDR3 DNA sequence: TGTGCCAGCAGCGATACCTCCTACGAGCAGTACGTC. It yields the protein CASSDTSYEQYV.

The sample holds many counts of this clonotype. J is TRBJ2-3 and V is TRBV20-1; 8 nucleotides agree with TRBD2. The CDR3 length is 14 residues. Germline V gene data show CDR1 as DFQATT and CDR2 as SNEGSKA (reference sequence). The junction had 6 bases not matched to a gene; V was cut back by 6 bases and J by 1 base. As DNA, the CDR3 is TGCAGTGCAGAGGACGGGGGGGGCACAGATACGCAGTATTTT. It translates to CSAEDGGGTDTQYF.

The chain carries TRBV5-1 and TRBJ2-5; 9 bases are shared with TRBD2. The CDR3 loop spans 15 amino acids. From germline, CDR1 is SGHRS and CDR2 YFSETQ. V lost 0 bases and J lost 7; bases outside the gene matches: 7. DNA of the CDR3: TGCGCCAGCAGCTTGGTAGCGGGGGCTCCCGGGACCCAGTACTTC. As protein: CASSLVAGAPGTQYF. The entire variable domain, with the rest obtained from reference TRBV5-1 and TRBJ2-5, is as follows: KAGVTQTPRYLIKTRGQQVTLSCSPISGHRSVSWYQQTPGQGLQFLFEYFSETQRNKGNFPGRFSGRQFSNSRSEMNVSTLELGDSALYLCASSLVAGAPGTQYFGPGTRLLVL.

The V and J genes are TRBV28 and TRBJ2-4; D is unclear. The CDR3 has 16 amino acids. The germline V gene encodes CDR1 MDHEN and CDR2 SYDVKM. V was shortened by 6 bases and J by 0 bases, with 15 bases between the two germline ends. CDR3: CASSPTTDVAKNIQYF. The DNA for the CDR3 is TGTGCCAGCAGCCCTACAACAGATGTAGCCAAAAACATTCAGTACTTC.

This clonotype occurred a few times. The rearrangement links TRBV20-1 to TRBJ2-7; D is ambiguous. The V gene's germline CDR1 is DFQATT and CDR2 SNEGSKA (reference sequence). V lost 3 bases, J lost 2 bases, and 14 bases lay in between. The CDR3 totals 14 residues. CDR3 DNA sequence: TGCAGTGCTAGTGACCTCGGCCGTGCCTACGAGCAGTACTTC. Amino acids: CSASDLGRAYEQYF.

The CDR3 sequence is CASSYPYRGLAKNIQYF. Here the CDR3 DNA reads TGTGCCAGCAGTTACCCCTACAGGGGACTAGCCAAAAACATTCAGTACTTC. The genes are TRBV6-2 or TRBV6-3 and TRBJ2-4, with D possibly being TRBD1 (7 bases). The CDR3 covers 17 residues. The ends were cut back, 2 bases at V and 0 bases at J, with 14 bases in the middle. Germline V gene lookup returns CDR1 MNHEY and CDR2 SVGEGT.

The chain links TRBV20-1 to TRBJ2-1, with D unclear. V lost 3 bases and J 4 bases, leaving 19 bases between the germline ends. The CDR3 totals 16 residues. CDR1 and CDR2 (germline): DFQATT, SNEGSKA (reference sequence). The CDR3 spells CSARGRVRRTYNEQFF. In DNA form, the CDR3 reads TGCAGTGCTAGGGGTCGAGTCCGCAGGACGTACAATGAGCAGTTCTTC.